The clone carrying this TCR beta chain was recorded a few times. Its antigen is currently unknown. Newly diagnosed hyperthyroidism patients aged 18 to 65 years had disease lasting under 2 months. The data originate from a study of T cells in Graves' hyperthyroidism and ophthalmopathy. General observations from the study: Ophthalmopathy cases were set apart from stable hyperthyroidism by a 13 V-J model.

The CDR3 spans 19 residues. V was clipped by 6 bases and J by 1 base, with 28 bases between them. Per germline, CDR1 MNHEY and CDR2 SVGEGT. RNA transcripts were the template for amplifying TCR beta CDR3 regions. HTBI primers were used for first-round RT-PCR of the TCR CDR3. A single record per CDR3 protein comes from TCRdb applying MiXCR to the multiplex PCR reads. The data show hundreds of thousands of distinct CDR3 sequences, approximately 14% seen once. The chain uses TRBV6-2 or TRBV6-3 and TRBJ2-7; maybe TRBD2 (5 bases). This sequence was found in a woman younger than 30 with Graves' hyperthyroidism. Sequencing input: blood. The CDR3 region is CASSPISGGYYSESYEQYF. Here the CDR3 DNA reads TGTGCCAGCAGCCCCATTTCAGGAGGTTATTATAGTGAATCCTACGAGCAGTACTTC.